The 16 T cell receptor beta chains below all came from one sample that was sequenced in a study of shared clonotypes between healthy human individuals. Assay: immunoSEQ multiplex PCR; the TCRdb copy retains only in-frame clones and omits some. The sample consists of approximately 1,500,000 clones, 98% of them appearing once. Material for sequencing was naive CD4+ T cells sorted from blood. The subset was: CD45RA+ positively selected. These receptors all come from a man aged 30 to 45 in good health.

This chain links TRBV6-5 with TRBJ1-1; tentatively, D is TRBD1 (5 bases). Trimming took 10 bases from V and 2 from J, leaving 14 bases between them. The CDR3 is 13 amino acids. CDR1 and CDR2 from the germline V gene are MNHEY and SVGAGI. As DNA, the CDR3 is TGTGCCATCCTCCGGGACTTAAACACTGAAGCTTTCTTT. This translates into CAILRDLNTEAFF.

The rearrangement joins TRBV11-2 to TRBJ2-7; TRBD2 matches 11 bases. Germline loops: CDR1 SGHAT, CDR2 FQNNGV. CDR3 length: 15 amino acids. V was clipped by 6 bases and J by 2 bases; unmatched bases: 6. CDR3 in amino acids: CASRAGLAGPYEQYF. Written as DNA, the CDR3 is TGTGCCAGCAGGGCAGGACTAGCGGGCCCCTACGAGCAGTACTTC.

CDR3 region: CASSLALEEVEQYF. CDR3 bases: TGTGCCAGCAGCTTAGCCCTGGAGGAGGTAGAGCAGTACTTC. The V and J genes are TRBV7-8 and TRBJ2-7; a possible D gene is TRBD2 (5 bases). The length of the CDR3 is 14 residues. CDR1 and CDR2 (germline): SGHVS, FQNEAQ. V lost 0 bases to trimming and J lost 7 bases, with 13 bases between them.

The rearrangement joins TRBV10-3 to TRBJ2-3, with D possibly being TRBD1 (5 bases). From germline, CDR1 is ENHRY and CDR2 SYGVKD. CDR3 size: 13 residues. The V end lost 7 bases, the J end lost 5 bases, and 13 bases lay between the germline ends. The CDR3 spells CAINSRVGDTQYF. The CDR3 DNA reads TGTGCCATCAACTCCAGGGTCGGAGATACGCAGTATTTT.

The CDR3: CASSLPRADTQYF. The CDR3 DNA reads TGTGCCAGCAGCCTCCCGAGGGCAGATACGCAGTATTTT. This rearrangement joins TRBV5-5 to TRBJ2-3; a weak D match, TRBD2 (5 bases). Germline V CDR1 and CDR2: SGHKS, YYEKEE (reference sequence). The CDR3 is 13 residues long. The germline V and J ends were trimmed by 4 bases and 4 bases, with 10 bases remaining between them.

J is TRBJ2-7 and V is TRBV9; weak D call: TRBD2 (6 bases). This CDR3 region has 17 residues. In germline, CDR1 is SGDLS, CDR2 YYNGEE. Trimming removed 0 bases at V and 5 bases at J, with 21 bases between. CDR3 loop: CASSVDGWEAVVNEQYF. The DNA of the CDR3 is TGTGCCAGCAGCGTAGACGGTTGGGAGGCTGTAGTCAACGAGCAGTACTTC.

The rearrangement uses TRBV19 and TRBJ1-2; 7 nucleotides match TRBD1. The CDR3 sequence is 10 residues long. Germline trimming cut 7 bases from V and 8 bases from J; bases unmatched to any gene: 1. Germline V gene sequence: CDR1 LNHDA, CDR2 SQIVND (reference sequence). CDR3 loop: CASNRGGYTF. The CDR3, as DNA: TGTGCCAGTAACAGGGGCGGCTACACCTTC.

The genes are TRBV30 and TRBJ1-2; TRBD1 might be the D (5 bases). The CDR3 loop spans 14 amino acids. The ends were cut back, 4 bases at V and 0 bases at J, with 12 bases in the middle. Germline CDR1 GTSNPN, CDR2 SVGIG (reference sequence). The CDR3 sequence is CAWNEGDTNYGYTF. CDR3 nucleotides: TGTGCCTGGAACGAAGGGGATACTAACTATGGCTACACCTTC.

The CDR3 here is CASSHYRGNGYTF. CDR3 nucleotides: TGCGCCAGCAGCCATTACAGAGGTAATGGCTACACCTTC. V usage is TRBV4-3 and J usage is TRBJ1-2; D is uncertain. This CDR3 has 13 amino acids. The germline V gene encodes CDR1 LGHNA and CDR2 YSLEER. Trimming pared 3 bases from V and 6 bases from J, leaving 11 bases between.

The chain uses TRBV19 and TRBJ2-6; D gene unclear. Germline V gives CDR1 LNHDA, CDR2 SQIVND (reference sequence). CDR3 length: 16 residues. The germline V and J ends were trimmed by 6 bases and 0 bases, with 12 bases remaining between them. CDR3 coding DNA: TGTGCCAGTAGAACATCGTTAAACTCTGGGGCCAACGTCCTGACTTTC. As protein: CASRTSLNSGANVLTF.

This clone was seen only once. The rearrangement uses TRBV7-6 and TRBJ2-3, with 7 nucleotides matching TRBD1. This CDR3 is 14 amino acids long. In germline, CDR1 is SGHVS, CDR2 FNYEAQ. With 5 bases clipped from V and 5 bases from J, the junction kept 7 bases outside the gene matches. The DNA of the CDR3 is TGTGCCAGCAGCGCCGGGACAGCAATAGATACGCAGTATTTT. Its translation is CASSAGTAIDTQYF.

The genes are TRBV15 and TRBJ1-2; 11 bases line up with TRBD1. V shed 5 bases, J shed 8 bases, and the junction held 10 bases outside the gene matches. Per germline, CDR1 LNHNV and CDR2 YYDKDF (reference sequence). The CDR3 sequence is 15 residues long. CDR3 DNA sequence: TGTGCCACCAGCGGATCGGGACAGGGGGAGGAAGGCTACACCTTC. Protein: CATSGSGQGEEGYTF.

V usage is TRBV15 and J usage is TRBJ1-4; D unclear. Germline V lookup: CDR1 LNHNV, CDR2 YYDKDF (reference sequence). V was cut by 2 bases and J by 0 bases, with 7 bases left in between. The CDR3 loop spans 15 amino acids. The CDR3 region has the DNA TGTGCCACCAGCAGAAGAGGTTCAACTAATGAAAAACTGTTTTTT. Amino acids: CATSRRGSTNEKLFF.

The chain employs TRBV19 and TRBJ2-5; the D gene is possibly TRBD1 (5 bases). V dropped 3 bases and J dropped 6 bases, with 11 bases sitting between them. The CDR3 loop spans 13 amino acids. CDR1 and CDR2 (germline): LNHDA, SQIVND (reference sequence). CDR3 sequence: CASSIGQGKTQYF. CDR3 DNA: TGTGCCAGTAGTATCGGGCAGGGAAAGACCCAGTACTTC.

The chain employs TRBV28 and TRBJ1-5; 8 bases are a match to TRBD1. This CDR3 contains 17 residues. Germline CDR1 and CDR2: MDHEN and SYDVKM. Trimming at V came to 2 bases and at J to 6 bases, leaving 12 bases not matched to a gene. DNA for the CDR3: TGTGCCAGCAGTTTACGTTTCGGAGCAGGGGGCGTTCAGCCCCAGCATTTT. Translating it yields CASSLRFGAGGVQPQHF.

The V and J genes are TRBV7-9 and TRBJ2-3; TRBD2 matches 14 bases. The CDR3 runs 18 residues. With 4 bases clipped from V and 8 bases from J, the junction kept 14 bases outside the gene matches. CDR1 SEHNR and CDR2 FQNEAQ come from the germline V gene (reference sequence). CDR3 DNA sequence: TGTGCCAGCAGCTATAAAGCGACTAGCGGGAGGGCTCTAGGTACGCAGTATTTT. Translated: CASSYKATSGRALGTQYF.